What follows describes a single T cell receptor beta chain. Its antigen is currently unknown. This sample stems from a study of identical twins. From the 5' RACE reads, TCRdb called clonotypes with MiXCR, one entry per CDR3 protein. The table lists hundreds of thousands of distinct CDR3 sequences, about 20% of them singletons. Notes on the study in general: Models, which agreed with sharing between unrelated individuals, nonetheless underestimated the out-of-frame TCR alpha sharing seen in monozygotic twins.

With 3 bases clipped from V and 2 bases from J, the junction kept 6 bases outside the gene matches. The CDR3 is 15 residues long. Germline V gives CDR1 SGDLS, CDR2 YYNGEE. The same sample was also used in a study of T cells expressing NK-cell markers. That report adds: As a fraction of CD8+ T cells, dominant NKG2C+ clonotypes reached about 1.0-8% in six donors.

The sample taken for sequencing was PBMCs. The rearrangement joins TRBV9 to TRBJ2-3, with 7 bases that match TRBD1. This receptor was identified in a woman aged 18-29 years in good health. Here the CDR3 reads CASSGQGSSTDTQYF. Here the CDR3 DNA reads TGTGCCAGCAGCGGACAGGGTTCGTCCACAGATACGCAGTATTTT. Together with reference TRBV9 and TRBJ2-3, the CDR3 gives the full variable domain: DSGVTQTPKHLITATGQRVTLRCSPRSGDLSVYWYQQSLDQGLQFLIQYYNGEERAKGNILERFSAQQFPDLHSELNLSSLELGDSALYFCASSGQGSSTDTQYFGPGTRLTVL.